This T cell receptor (beta chain) derives from a study of CD8 T cells in ankylosing spondylitis. The CDR3 runs 16 residues. Germline-derived CDR1 and CDR2 are MNHEY and SMNVEV (reference sequence). Trimming removed 5 bases from V and 8 bases from J; junction bases left unmatched: 9. General study results and limits: From matched ankylosing spondylitis synovial fluid, disease-linked clones were reportedly recovered at significantly enriched levels.

In its sample, this clonotype was seen a few times. Its specificity is not known. TCRdb called the 5' RACE reads again in MiXCR, with one record for every CDR3 protein. This table holds 200,000 to 300,000 distinct CDR3 sequences, 30% to 35% found once. J is TRBJ2-3 and V is TRBV27; 14 bases map to TRBD2. The sample consisted of blood, either unsorted or a sorted T cell fraction (not recorded which). The receptor comes from a male donor with ankylosing spondylitis or in good health (not recorded which). CDR3 in DNA: TGTGCCAGCAGTGCCGCGACTAGCGGGGGGGCCAGTACGCAGTATTTT. It is translated as CASSAATSGGASTQYF.